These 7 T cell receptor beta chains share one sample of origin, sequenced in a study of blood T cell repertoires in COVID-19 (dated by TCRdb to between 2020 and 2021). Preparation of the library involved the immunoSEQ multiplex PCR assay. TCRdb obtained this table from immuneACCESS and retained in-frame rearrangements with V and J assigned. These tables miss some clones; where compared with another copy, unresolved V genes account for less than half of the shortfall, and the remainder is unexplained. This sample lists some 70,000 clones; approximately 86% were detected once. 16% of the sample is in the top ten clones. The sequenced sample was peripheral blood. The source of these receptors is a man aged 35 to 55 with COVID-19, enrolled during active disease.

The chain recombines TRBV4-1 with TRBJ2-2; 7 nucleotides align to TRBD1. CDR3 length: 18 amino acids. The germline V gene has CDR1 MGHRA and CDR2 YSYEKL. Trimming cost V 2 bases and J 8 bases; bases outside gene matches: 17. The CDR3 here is CASSQLRSRDRPRGELFF. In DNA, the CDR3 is TGCGCCAGCAGCCAACTTAGATCTCGGGACAGACCCCGGGGGGAGCTGTTTTTT.

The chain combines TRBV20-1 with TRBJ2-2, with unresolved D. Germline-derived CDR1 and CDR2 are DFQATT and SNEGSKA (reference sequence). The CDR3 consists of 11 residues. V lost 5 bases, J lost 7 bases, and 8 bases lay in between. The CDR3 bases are TGCAGTGCTTCTTCACTCGGGGAGCTGTTTTTT. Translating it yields CSASSLGELFF.

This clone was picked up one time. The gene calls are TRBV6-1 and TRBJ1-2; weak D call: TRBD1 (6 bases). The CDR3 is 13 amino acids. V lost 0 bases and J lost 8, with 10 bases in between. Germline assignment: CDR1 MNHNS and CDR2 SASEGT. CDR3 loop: CASSEARGWGYTF. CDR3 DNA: TGTGCCAGCAGTGAAGCCAGGGGATGGGGCTACACCTTC.

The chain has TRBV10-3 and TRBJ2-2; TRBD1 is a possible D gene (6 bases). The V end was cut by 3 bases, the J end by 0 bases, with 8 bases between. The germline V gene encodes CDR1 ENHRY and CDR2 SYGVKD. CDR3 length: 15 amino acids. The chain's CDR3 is CAISDRGPNTGELFF. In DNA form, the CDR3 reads TGTGCCATCAGTGACAGGGGACCGAACACCGGGGAGCTGTTTTTT.

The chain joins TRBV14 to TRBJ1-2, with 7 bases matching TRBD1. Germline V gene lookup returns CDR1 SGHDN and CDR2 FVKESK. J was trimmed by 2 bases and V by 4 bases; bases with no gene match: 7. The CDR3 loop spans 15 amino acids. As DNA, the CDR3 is TGTGCCAGCAGCCGTGATCTGACAGGGAACTATGGCTACACCTTC. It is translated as CASSRDLTGNYGYTF.

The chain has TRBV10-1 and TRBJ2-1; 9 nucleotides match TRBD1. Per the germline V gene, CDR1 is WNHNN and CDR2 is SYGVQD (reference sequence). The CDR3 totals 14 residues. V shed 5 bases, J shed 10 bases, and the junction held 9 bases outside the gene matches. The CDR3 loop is CASSNPGQGREQFF. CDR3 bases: TGCGCCAGCAGTAATCCCGGACAGGGGAGGGAGCAGTTCTTC.

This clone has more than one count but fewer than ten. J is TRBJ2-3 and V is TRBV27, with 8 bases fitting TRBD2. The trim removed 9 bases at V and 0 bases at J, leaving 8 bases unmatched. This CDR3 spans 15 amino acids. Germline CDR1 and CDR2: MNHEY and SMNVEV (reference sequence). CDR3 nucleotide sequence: TGTGCCAGTGCTTTCGAGCGGGGGAGCACAGATACGCAGTATTTT. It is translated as CASAFERGSTDTQYF.